The TCR beta chain described here comes from a study of vaccination and CD4 T cells after COVID-19. For the study at large: Cells were stimulated with overlapping spike peptides from SARS-CoV-2, HCoV-NL63, HCoV-OC43 and HCoV-229E.

Study results and limitations: Among those convalescent, a median roughly 90% of reactive clones emerged solely post-vaccination.

With the Oncomine TCR Beta short-read assay, DNA from cultured CD4+ T cells was sequenced. From the PCR reads, TCRdb called clonotypes with MiXCR, one entry per CDR3 protein. Here the sample spans fewer than 15,000 distinct CDR3 sequences, roughly 58% being singletons. Turning to this clonotype: What it recognizes is unknown.

Treatment meaning: roughly 10-day PBMC culture with coronavirus spike peptide pools or control peptides (ViraFEST assay). ViraFEST stimulated the growth of antigen-specific T cells using peptide pools and subsequently profiled their TCRs by sequencing. Days 3 and 7 saw half the medium swapped for fresh IL-2 medium. Germline trimming cut 8 bases from V and 2 bases from J; bases unmatched to any gene: 17. Germline assignment: CDR1 SNHLY and CDR2 FYNNEI. CDR3 size: 17 residues. Sample: cultured CD4+ T cells from blood, taken after SARS-CoV-2 vaccination. This receptor was identified in a human donor with COVID-19. The rearrangement uses TRBV2 and TRBJ2-7, with 8 bases that match TRBD1. CDR3 loop: CASGPLGRTGFTYEQYF. Written as DNA, the CDR3 is TGTGCCAGCGGCCCTCTAGGGCGGACAGGGTTTACCTACGAGCAGTACTTC.